Listed below are T cell receptor beta chains from one sample, sequenced in a study of cytomegalovirus exposure and HLA in healthy donors. The data were produced by immunoSEQ multiplex PCR, yet TCRdb's version contains in-frame clones alone and is incomplete. Among fewer than 200,000 clones listed, 79% were seen once. The specimen was PBMCs. These receptors were obtained from a man aged 35 to 55 in good health and CMV-seronegative. CDR3s include the opening cysteine and the closing phenylalanine or tryptophan. D genes are given only for firm matches. Part of the rows lack a size; the others show once, few, many or a class for expanded clones.

clone_size j_call d_call v_call cdr3_aa cdr3_nt
- TRBJ2-7 - TRBV6-4 CATKPRGLNEQYF TGTGCCACCAAACCAAGGGGCCTGAACGAGCAGTACTTC
- TRBJ1-5 - TRBV19 CASSMSGFNQPQHF TGTGCCAGTAGTATGTCAGGATTCAATCAGCCCCAGCATTTT
- TRBJ2-7 TRBD2 TRBV27 CASSLYFQGTSAFTYEQYF TGTGCCAGCAGTTTATATTTCCAGGGGACTAGCGCTTTCACCTACGAGCAGTACTTC
few TRBJ1-5 TRBD1 TRBV29-1 CSVGDRGPFQPQHF TGCAGCGTGGGGGACAGGGGGCCCTTTCAGCCCCAGCATTTT
- TRBJ1-2 - TRBV6-6 CASSPKVSGGYTF TGTGCCAGCAGTCCAAAGGTTTCGGGAGGCTACACCTTC
- TRBJ2-7 TRBD2 TRBV7-6 CASSPPGTSVHEQYF TGTGCCAGCAGCCCTCCCGGGACTAGCGTCCACGAGCAGTACTTC
once TRBJ2-5 - TRBV30 CVWKGGRGGETQYF TGTGTCTGGAAGGGCGGCCGAGGAGGGGAGACCCAGTACTTC
once TRBJ2-3 TRBD1 TRBV9 CASSVEFRGTGWADTQYF TGTGCCAGCAGCGTAGAGTTCAGAGGGACAGGGTGGGCAGATACGCAGTATTTT
- TRBJ2-7 TRBD1 TRBV27 CASRGQGETYEQYF TGTGCCAGCAGGGGACAGGGTGAGACCTACGAGCAGTACTTC
few TRBJ2-2 TRBD2 TRBV9 CASSSGLAGGAGELFF TGTGCCAGCAGCTCAGGACTAGCGGGAGGGGCCGGGGAGCTGTTTTTT
once TRBJ2-3 - TRBV20-1 CSASREDTQYF TGCAGCGCTAGTCGGGAGGATACGCAGTATTTT
- TRBJ2-1 TRBD2 TRBV5-1 CASSKGLAGEFYNEQFF TGCGCCAGCAGCAAGGGACTAGCGGGAGAGTTCTACAATGAGCAGTTCTTC
- TRBJ2-2 TRBD2 TRBV10-2 CASTWGGRDTGELFF TGCGCCAGCACTTGGGGCGGGAGGGACACCGGGGAGCTGTTTTTT
- TRBJ1-5 TRBD1 TRBV6-5 CASSLTGDNNQPQHF TGTGCCAGCAGTTTAACAGGGGATAACAATCAGCCCCAGCATTTT
- TRBJ2-5 - TRBV28 CASSLFPGQETQYF TGTGCCAGCAGTTTATTCCCGGGCCAAGAGACCCAGTACTTC
once TRBJ2-7 - TRBV5-4 CASTIAGALSYEQYF TGTGCCAGCACCATAGCAGGGGCCCTGTCCTACGAGCAGTACTTC
- TRBJ2-7 - TRBV6-5 CASSYGQGFEQYF TGTGCCAGCAGTTACGGGCAGGGCTTCGAGCAGTACTTC
- TRBJ2-7 - TRBV6-1 CASSVRREGGEQYF TGTGCCAGCAGTGTCCGACGGGAAGGGGGCGAGCAGTACTTC
- TRBJ1-3 TRBD1 TRBV2 CASRDRGDSGNTIYF TGTGCCAGCAGAGACAGGGGGGACTCTGGAAACACCATATATTTT
- TRBJ1-1 TRBD1 TRBV6-4 CASSLHGTGGFSEAFF TGTGCCAGCAGTCTACACGGGACAGGGGGCTTTTCTGAAGCTTTCTTT
- TRBJ2-7 TRBD1 TRBV28 CASTASGTGRYEQYF TGTGCCAGCACCGCATCCGGGACAGGTAGATACGAGCAGTACTTC
- TRBJ2-5 - TRBV5-1 CATQDSTKETQYF TGCGCCACCCAGGACAGTACCAAAGAGACCCAGTACTTC
- TRBJ1-5 - TRBV6-1 CASSVDGSNQPQHF TGTGCCAGCTCCGTCGACGGGAGCAATCAGCCCCAGCATTTT
- TRBJ2-3 TRBD2 TRBV7-8 CASSSLLADTQYF TGTGCCAGCAGCTCCCTACTAGCGGATACGCAGTATTTT
- TRBJ2-7 TRBD2 TRBV6-6 CASSLREGEQYF TGTGCCAGCAGTTTGCGGGAGGGGGAGCAGTACTTC
- TRBJ2-5 - TRBV6-1 CASSDEVQETQYF TGTGCCAGCAGTGATGAGGTACAAGAGACCCAGTACTTC
- TRBJ2-7 TRBD2 TRBV10-3 CAIRSEASGVAYEQYF TGTGCCATCCGGAGCGAGGCTAGCGGGGTAGCCTACGAGCAGTACTTC
- TRBJ1-3 - TRBV7-9 CSSSPFEGEPSGNTIYF TGTTCCAGCAGCCCGTTCGAGGGAGAGCCCTCTGGAAACACCATATATTTT
- TRBJ2-1 - TRBV28 CASSLFSLRVDNEQFF TGTGCCAGCAGTTTATTCTCTCTGCGGGTCGACAATGAGCAGTTCTTC
- TRBJ2-6 - TRBV19 CASSNRGAGANGLTF TGTGCCAGTAGTAACAGGGGAGCGGGGGCCAACGGCCTGACTTTC
once TRBJ1-2 TRBD1 TRBV7-9 CSSSTQGVGNYGYTF TGTTCCAGCAGCACCCAGGGGGTGGGGAACTATGGCTACACCTTC
- TRBJ1-1 - TRBV29-1 CSVATVLMNTEAFF TGCAGCGTTGCGACTGTCCTTATGAACACTGAAGCTTTCTTT
few TRBJ2-1 TRBD2 TRBV10-3 CAISEALAGGHEQFF TGTGCCATCAGTGAGGCCTTAGCGGGAGGGCATGAGCAGTTCTTC
once TRBJ2-5 TRBD1 TRBV4-2 CASSLQGALETQYF TGTGCCAGCAGCTTACAGGGGGCGTTGGAGACCCAGTACTTC
- TRBJ2-7 TRBD2 TRBV4-3 CASSQAGGGKQYF TGCGCCAGCAGCCAAGCCGGGGGAGGGAAGCAGTACTTC
- TRBJ2-5 - TRBV27 CASSLRGMGETQYF TGTGCCAGCAGTTTAAGAGGGATGGGGGAGACCCAGTACTTC
once TRBJ1-2 - TRBV6-5 CASSRTGTEGNGYTF TGTGCCAGCAGTAGAACCGGGACGGAGGGGAATGGCTACACCTTC
- TRBJ2-2 TRBD2 TRBV7-9 CASSSGLDGGELFF TGTGCCAGCAGCTCCGGACTAGATGGCGGGGAGCTGTTTTTT
- TRBJ2-2 - TRBV6-4 CASSDVRGELFF TGTGCCAGCAGTGACGTCAGGGGGGAGCTGTTTTTT
- TRBJ2-4 - TRBV28 CASSLWTELAKNSQYF TGTGCCAGCAGTCTATGGACAGAACTAGCCAAAAACAGTCAGTACTTC